This T cell receptor beta chain was recorded in a study of blood T cell repertoires in COVID-19. V gave up 0 bases and J gave up 11 bases; unmatched junction bases: 3. CDR3 length equals 13 residues. Germline V gene data show CDR1 as MNHEY and CDR2 as SVGAGI. Authors' analysis steps: Scientists estimated how many nucleated cells there were by amplifying reference gene primers. Only in-frame clones appear in the TCRdb table, and some are missing; sequencing was by immunoSEQ multiplex PCR. D and trimming come from the DNA, and the V and J calls and clone size come from that table. The repertoire holds 70,000 or so clones, with roughly 80% as singletons.

The TCR originated in a man between 60 and 75 years old with acute or convalescent COVID-19. The chain carries TRBV6-5 and TRBJ1-1; TRBD1 matches 10 bases. The sequencing input was peripheral blood. This chain's CDR3 is CASSYSGQGLAFF. The CDR3 nucleotides are TGTGCCAGCAGTTACTCGGGACAGGGGCTTGCTTTCTTT.